This T cell receptor (beta chain) was found in a study of T cell responses to AZD1222 COVID-19 vaccine. Study findings and constraints: Without day 14 samples, only post-peak T cell repertoires were studied. Among those given AZD1222, only five or six were seropositive at baseline.

Comment on this clone: Its target is unknown.

This CDR3 is built from 15 residues. Method: immunoSEQ multiplex PCR; TCRdb's copy keeps in-frame clones and lacks some. The sample yields about 130,000 clones, around 89% seen once. This rearrangement joins TRBV12-1 to TRBJ1-5; TRBD1 is the table's D call and was not checked against the DNA. TRBV12-1 has pseudogene status. The origin of this receptor is an adult in good health. The sequenced sample was peripheral blood, obtained on day 0 of AZD1222 vaccination. In DNA, the CDR3 is TGTGCCAGCAGCCCGACAGGGTGGCGGAATCAGCCCCAGCATTTT. Translation gives CASSPTGWRNQPQHF.